This T cell receptor beta chain derives from a study of beta chain features in type 1 diabetes. Overall study results and limits: Moderately but significantly shorter TCRB CDR3s were found in Type 1 diabetes patients in all four CD4+ subsets. More deletions and fewer insertions at VDJ junctions were seen in type 1 diabetes patients.

Purity exceeded 95% in all sorted populations. Concerning this clone itself: What it recognizes is unknown.

CDR3 size: 14 residues. V lost 0 bases to trimming and J lost 0 bases, with 8 bases between them. Per the germline V gene, CDR1 is GTSNPN and CDR2 is SVGIG (reference sequence). The investigators reverse transcribed all of the isolated RNA, so they sequenced expressed TCRB transcripts. Sequenced by immunoSEQ multiplex PCR; TCRdb stores in-frame clones only, minus some. Of about 340,000 clones in the sample, roughly 14% are singletons; the top ten hold about 0.015%. The origin of this receptor is a woman between 18 and 29 years old with type 1 diabetes. The sequenced sample consisted of naive CD4+ T cells from blood. J is TRBJ1-1 and V is TRBV30; D not resolved. The CDR3 sequence: CAWSVVQMNTEAFF. CDR3 DNA: TGTGCCTGGAGTGTAGTACAGATGAACACTGAAGCTTTCTTT.